This T cell receptor (beta chain) derives from a study of molecular identifiers for immune sequencing clone quantification. Whole-study results and caveats: Clones above 20 RNA copies held over 98% of effector molecules, under 1% in naive cells.

V dropped 11 bases and J dropped 5; count of bases not matched to a gene: 7. Per germline, CDR1 KGHDR and CDR2 SFDVKD. The CDR3 extends over 13 amino acids. Previously described methods with listed TCR primers produced the bulk TCR libraries. From the PCR reads, TCRdb called clonotypes with MiXCR, one entry per CDR3 protein. In the table there are just under 650,000 distinct CDR3 sequences, nearly 20% of which are singletons. With respect to this clonotype: Antigen: not known.

Naive CD8 T cells underwent sorting with the CD8+CD4-CCR7+CD45RA+ definition. This clonotype was obtained from a human donor in good health. Some libraries in this study had Jurkat cell RNA spiked in. The chain joins TRBV24-1 to TRBJ2-3, with 9 bases that match TRBD2. What was sequenced was naive CD8+ T cells from blood, with Jurkat cell RNA spiked in. Regarding subset: FACS-sorted CD8+CD4-CCR7+CD45RA+ naive T cells. The CDR3 reads CAIGTSFGDTQYF. The CDR3 DNA reads as TGTGCCATCGGGACTAGCTTTGGAGATACGCAGTATTTT.